This T cell receptor (beta chain) was observed in a study of blood T cell repertoires in COVID-19. The wider study: Spain, Italy and the United States supplied samples that represented acute and convalescent COVID-19. T cells, B-cell-depleted T cells, or PBMCs provided the cDNA or gDNA that served as material.

This CDR3 contains 16 residues. V shed 2 bases and J shed 8 bases, with 17 bases lying between them. The germline CDR1 and CDR2 sequences are SGHRS and YFSETQ. As originally analysed: Estimated nucleated cell counts came from reference gene primer amplification. This table comes from immunoSEQ multiplex PCR, and its TCRdb copy is limited to in-frame clones, with some not included. That table gives V, J and clone size, and the DNA gave D and trimming. This sample yields roughly 50,000 clones, of which 80% to 90% are seen a single time; around 3.2% belongs to the top ten. The chain recombines TRBV5-1 with TRBJ1-6; D may be TRBD1 (5 bases). Sequencing was carried out using peripheral blood. The sequence came from an elderly woman with acute or convalescent COVID-19. CDR3 in DNA: TGCGCCAGCAGCTTCGGAAACCCCTCGGGGGATTCACCCCTCCACTTT. It specifies CASSFGNPSGDSPLHF.